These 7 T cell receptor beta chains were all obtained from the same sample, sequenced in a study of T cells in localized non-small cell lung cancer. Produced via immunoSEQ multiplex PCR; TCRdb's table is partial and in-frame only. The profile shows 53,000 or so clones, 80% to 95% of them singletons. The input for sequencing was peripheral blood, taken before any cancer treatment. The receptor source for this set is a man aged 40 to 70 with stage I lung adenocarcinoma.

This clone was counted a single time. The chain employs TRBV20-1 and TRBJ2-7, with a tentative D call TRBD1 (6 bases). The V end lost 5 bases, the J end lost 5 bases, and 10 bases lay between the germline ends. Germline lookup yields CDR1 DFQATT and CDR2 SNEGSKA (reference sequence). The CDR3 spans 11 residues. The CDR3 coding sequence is TGCAGTGCTTGGGCAGGGGACGAGCAGTACTTC. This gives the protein CSAWAGDEQYF.

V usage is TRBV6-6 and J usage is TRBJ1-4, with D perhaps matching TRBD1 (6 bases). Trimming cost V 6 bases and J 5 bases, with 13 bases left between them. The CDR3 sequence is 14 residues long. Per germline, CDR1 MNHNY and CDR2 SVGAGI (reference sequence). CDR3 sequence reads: CASRPSGGNEKLFF. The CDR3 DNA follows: TGTGCCAGCAGACCCTCTGGGGGCAATGAAAAACTGTTTTTT.

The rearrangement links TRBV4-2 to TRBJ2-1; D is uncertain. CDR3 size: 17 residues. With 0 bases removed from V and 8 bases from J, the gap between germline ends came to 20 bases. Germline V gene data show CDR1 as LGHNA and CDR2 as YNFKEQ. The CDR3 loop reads CASSQDLLGSGMDEQFF. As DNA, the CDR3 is TGTGCCAGCAGCCAAGATCTGTTGGGTAGTGGCATGGATGAGCAGTTCTTC.

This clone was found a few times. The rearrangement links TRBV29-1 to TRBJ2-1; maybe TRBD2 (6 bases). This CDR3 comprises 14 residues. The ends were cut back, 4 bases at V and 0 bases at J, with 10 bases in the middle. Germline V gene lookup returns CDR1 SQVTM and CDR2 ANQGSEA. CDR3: CSVGEVSSYNEQFF. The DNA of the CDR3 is TGCAGCGTTGGGGAGGTAAGCTCCTACAATGAGCAGTTCTTC.

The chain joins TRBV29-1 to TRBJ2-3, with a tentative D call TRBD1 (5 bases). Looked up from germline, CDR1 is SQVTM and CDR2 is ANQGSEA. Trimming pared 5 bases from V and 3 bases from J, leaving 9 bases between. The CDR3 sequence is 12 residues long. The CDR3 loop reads CSVLQGTDTQYF. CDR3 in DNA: TGCAGCGTTCTCCAGGGAACAGATACGCAGTATTTT.

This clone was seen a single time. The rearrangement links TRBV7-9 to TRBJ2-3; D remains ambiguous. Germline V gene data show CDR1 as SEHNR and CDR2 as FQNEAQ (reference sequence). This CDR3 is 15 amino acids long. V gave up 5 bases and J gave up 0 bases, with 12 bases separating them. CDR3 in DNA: TGTGCCAGCAGCGTCCGTGCGGCTAGCACAGATACGCAGTATTTT. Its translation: CASSVRAASTDTQYF.

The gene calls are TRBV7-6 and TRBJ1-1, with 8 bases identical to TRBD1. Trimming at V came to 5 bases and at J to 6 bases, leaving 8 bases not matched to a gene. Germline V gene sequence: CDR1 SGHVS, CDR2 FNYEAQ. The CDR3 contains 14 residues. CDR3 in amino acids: CASSLGQGAPEAFF. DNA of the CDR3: TGTGCCAGCAGCCTTGGTCAGGGGGCTCCTGAAGCTTTCTTT.